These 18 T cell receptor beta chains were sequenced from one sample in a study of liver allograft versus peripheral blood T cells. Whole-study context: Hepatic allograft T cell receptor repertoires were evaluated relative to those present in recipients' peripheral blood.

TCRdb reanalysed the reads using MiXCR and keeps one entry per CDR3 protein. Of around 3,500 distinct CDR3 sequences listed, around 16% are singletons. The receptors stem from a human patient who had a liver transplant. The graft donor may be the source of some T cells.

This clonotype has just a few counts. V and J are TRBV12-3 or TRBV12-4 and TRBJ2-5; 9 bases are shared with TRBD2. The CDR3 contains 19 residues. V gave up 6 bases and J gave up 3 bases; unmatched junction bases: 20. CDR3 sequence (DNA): TGTGCCAGCAGCCGATGGGGTAGCGGGAGAGGAAAACCGGAAGAGACCCAGTACTTC. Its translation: CASSRWGSGRGKPEETQYF.

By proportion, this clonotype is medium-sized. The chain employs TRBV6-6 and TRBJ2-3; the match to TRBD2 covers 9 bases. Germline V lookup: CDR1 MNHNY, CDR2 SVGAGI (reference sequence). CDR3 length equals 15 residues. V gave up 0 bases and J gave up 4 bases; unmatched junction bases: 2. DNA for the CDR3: TGTGCCAGCAGTTACTCTAGCGGGAGATCAGATACGCAGTATTTT. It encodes CASSYSSGRSDTQYF.

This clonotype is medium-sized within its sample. CDR3 sequence reads: CAWRRQGTGNTIYF. The CDR3 coding sequence is TGTGCCTGGAGGAGGCAGGGGACTGGAAACACCATATATTTT. The genes are TRBV30 and TRBJ1-3, with a weak D call TRBD1 (6 bases). Germline assignment: CDR1 GTSNPN and CDR2 SVGIG (reference sequence). The CDR3 is 14 residues long. The V gene lost 3 bases and the J gene lost 2 bases, with 11 bases spanning the gap.

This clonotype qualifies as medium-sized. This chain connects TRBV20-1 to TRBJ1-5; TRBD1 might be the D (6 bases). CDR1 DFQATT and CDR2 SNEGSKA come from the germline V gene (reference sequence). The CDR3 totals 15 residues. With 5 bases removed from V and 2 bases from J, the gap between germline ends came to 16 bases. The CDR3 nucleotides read TGCAGTGCTGGGACATCCTTCGCTGGCAATCAGCCCCAGCATTTT. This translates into CSAGTSFAGNQPQHF.

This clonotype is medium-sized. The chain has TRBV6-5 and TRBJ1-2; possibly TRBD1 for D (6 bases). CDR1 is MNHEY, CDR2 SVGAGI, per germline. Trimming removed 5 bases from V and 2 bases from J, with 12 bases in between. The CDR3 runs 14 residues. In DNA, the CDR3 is TGTGCCAGCAGTACCTTAGGGGGGAACTATGGCTACACCTTC. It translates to CASSTLGGNYGYTF.

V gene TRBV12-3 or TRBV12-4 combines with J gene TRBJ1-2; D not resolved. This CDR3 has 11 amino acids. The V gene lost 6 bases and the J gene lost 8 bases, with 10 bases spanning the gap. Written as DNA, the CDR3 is TGTGCCAGCAGCCTTCAAAAAGGCTACACCTTC. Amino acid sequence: CASSLQKGYTF.

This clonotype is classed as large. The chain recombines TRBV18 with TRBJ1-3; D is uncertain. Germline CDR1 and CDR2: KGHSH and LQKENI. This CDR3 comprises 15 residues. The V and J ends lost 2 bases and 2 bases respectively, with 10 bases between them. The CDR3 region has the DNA TGTGCCAGCTCACCAATGGATTCCCCTGGAAACACCATATATTTT. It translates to CASSPMDSPGNTIYF.

In DNA, the CDR3 is TGTGCCAGCAGTGTAGAAGGGGGTGGAAATCAGCCCCAGCATTTT. Translating gives CASSVEGGGNQPQHF. V and J are TRBV2 and TRBJ1-5, with D possibly matching TRBD1 (6 bases). The CDR3 consists of 15 residues. V lost 4 bases and J lost 4, with 14 bases in between. The germline CDR1 and CDR2 sequences are SNHLY and FYNNEI.

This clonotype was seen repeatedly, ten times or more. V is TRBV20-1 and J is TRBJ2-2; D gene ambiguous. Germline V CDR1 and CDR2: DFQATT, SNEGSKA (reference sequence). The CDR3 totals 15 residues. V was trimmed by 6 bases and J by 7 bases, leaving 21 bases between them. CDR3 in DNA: TGCAGTGCCAAAGGTTCATCGGGCGCGGACGGGGAGCTGTTTTTT. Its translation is CSAKGSSGADGELFF.

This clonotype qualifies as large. CDR3 residues: CASSTAVGQPQHF. The CDR3 DNA is TGTGCCAGTTCTACCGCGGTAGGTCAGCCCCAGCATTTT. V gene TRBV18 combines with J gene TRBJ1-5; no clear D. V lost 9 bases and J lost 6, with 15 bases in between. Germline lookup yields CDR1 KGHSH and CDR2 LQKENI. There are 13 residues in the CDR3.

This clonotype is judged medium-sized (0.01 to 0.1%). The CDR3 loop reads CASGLRTGELFF. CDR3 sequence (DNA): TGTGCTAGTGGTTTGAGAACCGGGGAGCTGTTTTTT. The chain employs TRBV12-5 and TRBJ2-2; D uncertain. The CDR3 runs 12 residues. Trimming stripped 2 bases from V and 5 bases from J, with 3 bases between. Germline CDR1 and CDR2: LGHNT and FRNRAP.

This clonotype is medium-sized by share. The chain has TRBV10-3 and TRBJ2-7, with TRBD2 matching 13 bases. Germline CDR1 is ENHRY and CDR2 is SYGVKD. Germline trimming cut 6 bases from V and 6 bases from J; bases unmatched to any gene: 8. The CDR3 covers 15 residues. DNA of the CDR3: TGTGCCATCAGCGGACTAGCGGGAGAAAAGAGCGAGCAGTACGTC. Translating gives CAISGLAGEKSEQYV.

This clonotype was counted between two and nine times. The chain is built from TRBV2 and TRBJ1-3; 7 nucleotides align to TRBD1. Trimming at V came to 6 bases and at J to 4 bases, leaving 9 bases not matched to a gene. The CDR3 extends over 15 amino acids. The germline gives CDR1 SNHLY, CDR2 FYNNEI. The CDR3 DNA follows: TGTGCCAGCAGCAGGGGGGACAGTCACGGAAACACCATATATTTT. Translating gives CASSRGDSHGNTIYF.

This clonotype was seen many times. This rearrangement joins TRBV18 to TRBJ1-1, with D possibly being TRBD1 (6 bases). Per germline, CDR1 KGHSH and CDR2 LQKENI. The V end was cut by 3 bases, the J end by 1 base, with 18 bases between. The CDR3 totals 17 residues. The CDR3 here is CASSPSTGTLKNTEAFF. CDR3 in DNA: TGTGCCAGCTCACCCTCCACCGGGACACTAAAGAACACTGAAGCTTTCTTT.

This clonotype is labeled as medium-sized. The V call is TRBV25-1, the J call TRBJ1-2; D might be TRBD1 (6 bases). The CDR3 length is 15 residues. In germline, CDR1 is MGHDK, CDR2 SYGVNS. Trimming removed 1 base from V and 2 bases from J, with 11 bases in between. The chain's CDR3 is CASSESWGGNYGYTF. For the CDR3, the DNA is TGTGCCAGCAGTGAATCTTGGGGGGGCAACTATGGCTACACCTTC.

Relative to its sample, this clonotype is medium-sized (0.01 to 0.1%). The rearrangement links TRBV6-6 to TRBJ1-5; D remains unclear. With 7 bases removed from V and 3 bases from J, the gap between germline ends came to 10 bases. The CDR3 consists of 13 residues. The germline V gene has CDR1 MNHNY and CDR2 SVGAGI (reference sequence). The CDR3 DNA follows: TGTGCCAGCACCCACGGAGCCAATCAGCCCCAGCATTTT. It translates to CASTHGANQPQHF.

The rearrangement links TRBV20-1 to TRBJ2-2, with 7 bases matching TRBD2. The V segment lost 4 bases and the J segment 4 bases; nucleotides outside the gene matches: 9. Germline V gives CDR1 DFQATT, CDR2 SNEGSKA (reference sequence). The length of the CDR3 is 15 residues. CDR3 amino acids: CSATVPGGGTGELFF. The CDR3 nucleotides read TGCAGTGCTACGGTTCCGGGAGGTGGCACCGGGGAGCTGTTTTTT.

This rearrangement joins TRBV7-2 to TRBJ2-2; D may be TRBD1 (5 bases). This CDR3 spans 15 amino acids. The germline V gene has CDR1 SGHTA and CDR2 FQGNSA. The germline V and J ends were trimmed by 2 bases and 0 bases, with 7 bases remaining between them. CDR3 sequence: CASSLTQANTGELFF. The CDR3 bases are TGTGCCAGCAGCTTAACACAGGCGAACACCGGGGAGCTGTTTTTT.